A single T cell receptor beta chain is shown here with its context. Its antigen is as yet unknown. Profiling relied on immunoSEQ multiplex PCR, and the TCRdb table lists in-frame clones only, not all of them. Of approximately 81,000 clones in the sample, 84% were seen once. This entry comes from a study of identifying expanded T cells in peripheral blood. Regarding the study as a whole: Over approximately two and four weeks, about 15 and 19 clones changed, versus roughly 1.1 between replicates. Across healthy donors, higher total template counts meant significantly greater approximately 2-week count variance.

During the collection period, no donor immune events like infections were recorded. Between the trimmed V and J ends, which lost 3 bases and 10 bases, there was a span of 12 bases. CDR1 GTSNPN and CDR2 SVGIG come from the germline V gene (reference sequence). This CDR3 is 12 amino acids long. The specimen sequenced was blood. The chain combines TRBV30 with TRBJ1-4; maybe TRBD1 (5 bases). The receptor comes from a person between 18 and 69 years old in good health. CDR3 sequence reads: CAWREQDGKLFF. CDR3 DNA sequence: TGTGCCTGGAGAGAACAGGACGGAAAACTGTTTTTT.